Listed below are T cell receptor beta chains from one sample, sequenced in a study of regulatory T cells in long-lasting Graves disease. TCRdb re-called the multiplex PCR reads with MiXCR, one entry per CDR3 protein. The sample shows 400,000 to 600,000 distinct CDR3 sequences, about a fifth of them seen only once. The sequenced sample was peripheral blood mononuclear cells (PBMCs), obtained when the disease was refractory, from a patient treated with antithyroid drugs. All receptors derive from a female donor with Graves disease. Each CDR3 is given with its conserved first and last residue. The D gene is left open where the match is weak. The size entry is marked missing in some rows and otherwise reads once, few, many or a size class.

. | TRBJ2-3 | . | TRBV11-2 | CASSLESLRLALTDTQYF | TGTGCCAGCAGCTTAGAGAGTTTACGGCTAGCGCTCACAGATACGCAGTATTTT
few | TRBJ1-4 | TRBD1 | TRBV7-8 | CASSLEGGQGGYEKLFF | TGTGCCAGCAGCTTAGAAGGGGGACAGGGGGGATATGAAAAACTGTTTTTT
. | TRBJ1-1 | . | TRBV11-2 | CASSPSGRGAFF | TGTGCCAGCAGCCCCTCTGGGCGAGGAGCTTTCTTT
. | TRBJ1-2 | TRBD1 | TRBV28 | CASSLGTGGTLYGYTF | TGTGCCAGCAGTCTAGGGACAGGGGGAACCTTGTATGGCTACACCTTC
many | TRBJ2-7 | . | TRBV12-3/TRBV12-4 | CASSLGLWGGEQYF | TGTGCCAGCAGTTTAGGTCTTTGGGGCGGCGAGCAGTACTTC
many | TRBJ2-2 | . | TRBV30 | CAWSEGRSGELFF | TGTGCCTGGAGTGAGGGACGTTCGGGGGAGCTGTTTTTT
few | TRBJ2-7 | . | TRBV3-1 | CASSQERQGGYEQYF | TGTGCCAGCAGCCAAGAGAGGCAGGGAGGCTACGAGCAGTACTTC
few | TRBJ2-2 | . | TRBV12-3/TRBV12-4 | CASSLERGAGELFF | TGTGCCAGCAGTTTAGAAAGGGGGGCCGGGGAGCTGTTTTTT
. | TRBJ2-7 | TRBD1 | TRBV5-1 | CASRNAGTDAYEQYF | TGCGCCAGCAGAAACGCCGGGACAGACGCCTACGAGCAGTACTTC
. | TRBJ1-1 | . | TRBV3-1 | CASSQEDSLNTEAFF | TGTGCCAGCAGCCAAGAGGACAGTTTGAACACTGAAGCTTTCTTT
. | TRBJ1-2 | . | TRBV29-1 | CSASSGAGGYTF | TGCAGCGCGTCGTCGGGGGCGGGAGGCTACACCTTC
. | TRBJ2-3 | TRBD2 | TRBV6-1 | CASSQYGGAGDTQYF | TGTGCCAGCAGCCAGTACGGGGGGGCAGGAGATACGCAGTATTTT
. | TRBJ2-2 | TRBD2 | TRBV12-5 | CASGLVHSGVTGELFF | TGTGCTAGTGGTTTGGTACACAGCGGGGTAACCGGGGAGCTGTTTTTT
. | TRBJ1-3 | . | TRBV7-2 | CASSLSAGGSGNTIYF | TGTGCCAGCAGCTTATCCGCCGGGGGCTCTGGAAACACCATATATTTT
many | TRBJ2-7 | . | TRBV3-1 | CASSQDGGALAYEQYF | TGTGCCAGCAGCCAAGATGGCGGGGCTCTGGCCTACGAGCAGTACTTC
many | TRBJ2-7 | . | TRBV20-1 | CSASQGNSDEQYF | TGCAGTGCTAGTCAGGGAAATAGCGACGAGCAGTACTTC
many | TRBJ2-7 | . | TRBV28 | CASSLATESYEQYF | TGTGCCAGCAGTTTGGCGACAGAGTCCTACGAGCAGTACTTC
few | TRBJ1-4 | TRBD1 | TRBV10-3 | CAISEPGQGDDEKLFF | TGTGCCATCAGTGAACCCGGACAGGGAGACGATGAAAAACTGTTTTTT
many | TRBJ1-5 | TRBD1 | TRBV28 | CASSSQGEGNQPQHF | TGTGCCAGCAGCTCACAGGGGGAAGGCAATCAGCCCCAGCATTTT
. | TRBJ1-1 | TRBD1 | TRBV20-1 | CSARTRGLMSTEAFF | TGCAGTGCTAGAACCAGGGGGCTAATGAGCACTGAAGCTTTCTTT
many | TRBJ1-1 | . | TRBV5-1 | CASAFDAGSPNTEAFF | TGCGCCAGCGCCTTCGACGCAGGGAGCCCGAACACTGAAGCTTTCTTT
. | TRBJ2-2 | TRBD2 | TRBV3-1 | CASSQDPLAGRTGELFF | TGTGCCAGCAGCCAAGATCCACTAGCGGGTCGCACCGGGGAGCTGTTTTTT
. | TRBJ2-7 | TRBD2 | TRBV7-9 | CASSLHLSLAGAEQYF | TGTGCCAGCAGCTTACATCTGTCCCTAGCGGGAGCCGAGCAGTACTTC
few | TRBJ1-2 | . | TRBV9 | CASSGYPGEDYYGYTF | TGTGCCAGCAGCGGGTATCCGGGAGAGGACTACTATGGCTACACCTTC
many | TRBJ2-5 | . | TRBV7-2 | CASSLIGSGPGETQYF | TGTGCCAGCAGCTTAATAGGGTCGGGACCTGGAGAGACCCAGTACTTC
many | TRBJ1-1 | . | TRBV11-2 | CAVKGLNTEAFF | TGTGCCGTTAAGGGCTTGAACACTGAAGCTTTCTTT
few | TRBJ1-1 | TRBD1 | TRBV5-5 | CASSFPGGGTEAFF | TGTGCCAGCAGCTTTCCAGGGGGGGGCACTGAAGCTTTCTTT
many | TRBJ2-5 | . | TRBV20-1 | CSAGFRGRRWQETQYF | TGCAGTGCTGGATTTCGGGGACGGCGGTGGCAAGAGACCCAGTACTTC
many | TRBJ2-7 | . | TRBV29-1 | CSARDPSYEQYF | TGCAGCGCGAGGGACCCATCCTACGAGCAGTACTTC
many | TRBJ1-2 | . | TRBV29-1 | CSVGQRAALQRYGYTF | TGCAGCGTTGGCCAGCGGGCAGCACTACAGAGATATGGCTACACCTTC
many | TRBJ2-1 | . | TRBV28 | CASSLIQGEDEQFF | TGTGCCAGCAGTTTAATACAAGGGGAGGATGAGCAGTTCTTC
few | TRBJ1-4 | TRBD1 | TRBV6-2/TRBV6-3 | CASSYLGTGNEKLFF | TGTGCCAGCAGTTACTTGGGGACAGGGAATGAAAAACTGTTTTTT
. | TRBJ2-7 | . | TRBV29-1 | CSVGGRSSYEQYF | TGCAGCGTTGGAGGCCGATCTTCATACGAGCAGTACTTC
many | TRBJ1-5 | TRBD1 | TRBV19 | CASKRDRALWPQPQHF | TGTGCCAGTAAGCGGGACAGGGCTTTGTGGCCACAGCCCCAGCATTTT
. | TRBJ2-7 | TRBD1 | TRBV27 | CASSLIMGQGNEQYF | TGTGCCAGCAGTTTAATAATGGGACAGGGTAACGAGCAGTACTTC
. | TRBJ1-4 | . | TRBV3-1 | CASSPLTVANEKLFF | TGTGCCAGCAGTCCTCTGACAGTGGCCAATGAAAAACTGTTTTTT
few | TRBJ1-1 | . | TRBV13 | CASSLARETNTEAFF | TGTGCCAGCAGCTTAGCCAGAGAAACAAACACTGAAGCTTTCTTT
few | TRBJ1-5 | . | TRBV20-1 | CSASVPTPGNQPQHF | TGCAGTGCTAGCGTGCCCACCCCAGGCAATCAGCCCCAGCATTTT
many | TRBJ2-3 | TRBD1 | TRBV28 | CASSDRVNTDTQYF | TGTGCCAGCAGTGACAGGGTCAACACAGATACGCAGTATTTT
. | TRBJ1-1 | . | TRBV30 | CAWSLQGSTEAFF | TGTGCCTGGAGTCTCCAGGGGTCCACTGAAGCTTTCTTT
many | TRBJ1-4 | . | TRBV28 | CASSGQEHEKLFF | TGTGCCAGCAGTGGGCAGGAACATGAAAAACTGTTTTTT
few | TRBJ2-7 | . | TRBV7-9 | CASSPNSVYSYEQYF | TGTGCCAGCAGCCCAAATAGCGTGTACTCCTACGAGCAGTACTTC
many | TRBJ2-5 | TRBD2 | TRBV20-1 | CSARDKPPSGRETQYF | TGCAGTGCTAGAGATAAACCCCCTAGCGGCCGAGAGACCCAGTACTTC